A selection of T cell receptor beta chains follows, all from one sample in a study of PD-1 blockade in classical Hodgkin lymphoma. TCRdb's table, derived via immunoSEQ multiplex PCR, lists solely in-frame clones and lacks some. Here the sample spans nearly 1,500 clones, around 80% being singletons. Sequencing used CD8+ T cells from blood, obtained at baseline. The receptors here all came from a human donor with classical Hodgkin lymphoma. CDR3s include the opening cysteine and the closing phenylalanine or tryptophan. A D gene is named only where the DNA matches it firmly. Size is omitted from some rows. Given values are once, few, many or a class for expanded clones.

j_gene,v_gene,abundance,len,d_gene,CDR3nt,CDR3aa
TRBJ1-1,TRBV30,.,12,.,TGTGCCTGGGGGGCGTCGGACACTGAAGCTTTCTTT,CAWGASDTEAFF
TRBJ1-1,TRBV4-1,.,16,.,TGCGCCAGCAGCCAAGAAGGAAAGAGGAGGGACGCTGAAGCTTTCTTT,CASSQEGKRRDAEAFF
TRBJ1-1,TRBV5-6,few,14,.,TGTGCCAGCAGCTTACAGTCGGCGAACACTGAAGCTTTCTTT,CASSLQSANTEAFF
TRBJ1-2,TRBV7-2,.,16,.,TGTGCCAGCAGCTTATACCGATGGAGACCAAAGGATGGCTACACCTTC,CASSLYRWRPKDGYTF
TRBJ2-3,TRBV28,.,14,.,TGTGCCAGCATTTTGTCCTCGGGGGCGGGGGCGCAGTATTTT,CASILSSGAGAQYF
TRBJ1-2,TRBV6-5,.,13,.,TGTGCCAGCAGCAACAGGAATCTCTATGGCTACACCTTC,CASSNRNLYGYTF
TRBJ2-7,TRBV4-2,once,15,TRBD2,TGTGCCAGCAGCCTACACAGCGGGAACACCTACGAGCAGTACTTC,CASSLHSGNTYEQYF
TRBJ1-1,TRBV20-1,.,11,.,TGCAGTGCTCCGATGTACACTGAAGCTTTCTTT,CSAPMYTEAFF
TRBJ1-1,TRBV5-6,.,13,.,TGTGCCAGCAGCTTGGAAGTTAACACTGAAGCTTTCTTT,CASSLEVNTEAFF
TRBJ1-2,TRBV10-3,.,13,.,TGTGCCATCAAGTCAAGGGGCGGCTATGGCTACACCTTC,CAIKSRGGYGYTF
TRBJ2-7,TRBV28,.,12,.,TGTGCCAGCAGTTCATGGAAGGGTCGAGTCAGTTTC,CASSSWKGRVSF
TRBJ2-5,TRBV19,.,15,TRBD2,TGTGCCAGTAGGCGGACTAGCGGATACCAAGAGACCCAGTACTTC,CASRRTSGYQETQYF
TRBJ2-2,TRBV9,.,17,.,TGTGCCAGCAGCTTCCCCGGTGGGGGGCCTAAAACCGGGGAGCTGTTTTTT,CASSFPGGGPKTGELFF
TRBJ1-1,TRBV5-5,.,13,TRBD1,TGTGCCAGCAGCTTGGGGACCGTGGGACAGTCAATTTTT,CASSLGTVGQSIF
TRBJ2-1,TRBV6-5,.,15,.,TGTGCCAGCAGTTTGCTAGGCTTCTCGCCCAATGAGCAGTTCTTC,CASSLLGFSPNEQFF
TRBJ2-1,TRBV4-1,.,17,TRBD2,TGCGCCAGCAGCCAAGATAGGACGGGGGGACCCTACAATGAGCAGTTCTTC,CASSQDRTGGPYNEQFF
TRBJ2-3,TRBV9,.,14,TRBD2,TGTGCCAGCAGCCCTAGCGGGGGGGGAGATACGCAGTATTTT,CASSPSGGGDTQYF
TRBJ1-3,TRBV19,.,15,.,TGTGCCAGTAGTATCGACACTAACTCTGGAAACACCATATATTTT,CASSIDTNSGNTIYF
TRBJ1-1,TRBV7-2,.,10,.,TGTGCCAGCACCTATGGGGGGGCTTTCTTT,CASTYGGAFF
TRBJ1-1,TRBV2,.,14,.,TGTGCCAGCAGGCAGGGCGCGATGAACACTGAAGCTTTCTTT,CASRQGAMNTEAFF
TRBJ1-1,TRBV6-5,once,13,.,TGTGCCAGCAGTTACTCCATCAACACTGAAGCTTTCTTT,CASSYSINTEAFF
TRBJ1-1,TRBV7-9,.,16,.,TGTGCCAGCAGCTCTCTCCCCAGGGTAGATTCGGCTGAAGCTTTCTTT,CASSSLPRVDSAEAFF
TRBJ2-1,TRBV28,once,15,TRBD1,TGTGCCAGCAGTTTTAGCCGGGACAGGGGGAATGAGCAGTTCTTC,CASSFSRDRGNEQFF
TRBJ2-7,TRBV6-1,.,15,.,TGTGCCAGCAGTGAAGTGGTCTTACGGGCCCACGAGCAGTACTTC,CASSEVVLRAHEQYF
TRBJ1-2,TRBV10-2,.,12,.,TGCGCCAGCAGTGATGGACCCAATGGCTACACCTTC,CASSDGPNGYTF
TRBJ2-1,TRBV30,.,11,.,TGTGCCCGAGGGGGGGCCGGTGAGCAGTTCTTC,CARGGAGEQFF
TRBJ1-2,TRBV6-5,few,13,.,TGTGCCAGCAGTTACTCTGATCTGGATGGCTACACCTTC,CASSYSDLDGYTF
TRBJ2-1,TRBV6-6,.,15,.,TGTGCCAGCAGATCGGGGGCGTACTCCTACAATGAGCAGTTCTTC,CASRSGAYSYNEQFF
TRBJ2-3,TRBV15,.,16,.,TGTGCCACCAGCAGAGATCGCGGGACAGGCACAGATACGCAGTATTTT,CATSRDRGTGTDTQYF
TRBJ2-1,TRBV6-1,once,16,.,TGTGCCAGCAGTGAAGCGTGGGGGGACTCCTACAATGAGCAGTTCTTC,CASSEAWGDSYNEQFF
TRBJ1-2,TRBV5-1,.,16,.,TGCGCCAGCAGCTTGGGGTGGCCAGGGCGGATCTATGGCTACACCTTC,CASSLGWPGRIYGYTF
TRBJ2-1,TRBV29-1,.,14,.,TGCAGCGTTGAAGGGGACTGGGCCTACAATGAGCAGTTCTTC,CSVEGDWAYNEQFF
TRBJ2-7,TRBV7-8,.,15,TRBD1,TGTGCCAGCAGACCCATTGCCGGGACAGGTGGGGAGCAGTACTTC,CASRPIAGTGGEQYF
TRBJ2-5,TRBV28,.,15,.,TGTGCCAGCAGTTTAGGGGGGGCCTTTAAGGAGACCCAGTACTTC,CASSLGGAFKETQYF
TRBJ1-5,TRBV19,.,15,TRBD1,TGTGCCAGTAGTCCTGACAGGGGGCTTGGGCAGCCCCAGCATTTT,CASSPDRGLGQPQHF
TRBJ1-6,TRBV15,few,12,.,TGTGCCACCAGCAGGGAGAATTCACCCCTCCACTTT,CATSRENSPLHF
TRBJ2-5,TRBV5-1,.,15,.,TGCGCCAGCAGCTTTTGGAGCACGGTTCAAGAGACCCAGTACTTC,CASSFWSTVQETQYF
TRBJ2-7,TRBV7-8,.,15,.,TGTGCCAGCAGCTTAGACGGGACCTACTCCTACGAGCAGTACTTC,CASSLDGTYSYEQYF
TRBJ1-2,TRBV11-2,.,13,.,TGTGCCAGCAGGGGTGCGGACTTAAACGGCTACACCTTC,CASRGADLNGYTF
TRBJ1-5,TRBV19,.,15,.,TGTGCCAGTAGTATAGGGGTGGTAGGTCCTCAGCCCCAGCATTTT,CASSIGVVGPQPQHF
TRBJ1-1,TRBV6-5,.,16,TRBD1,TGTGCCAGCAGTTACTCGCCTCGACAGGGCTTGACTGAAGCTTTCTTT,CASSYSPRQGLTEAFF
TRBJ2-1,TRBV19,.,15,.,TGTGCCAGTAGTATAGCCCCACTAAGGGGGGGTGAGCAGTTCTTC,CASSIAPLRGGEQFF
TRBJ1-1,TRBV25-1,few,10,.,TGTGCCAGCGGGAACACTGAAGCTTTCTTT,CASGNTEAFF
TRBJ1-6,TRBV10-3,.,19,.,TGTGCCATCAGTGACCCGAGGGAGGCCTCCAGCTCCTATAATTCACCCCTCCACTTT,CAISDPREASSSYNSPLHF
TRBJ2-1,TRBV6-1,.,15,.,TGTGCCAGCAGTGAAGCGCAAGGGGGGGCGGGTGAGCAGTTCTTC,CASSEAQGGAGEQFF
TRBJ2-7,TRBV13,once,14,.,TGTGCCAGCAGCTTAGCTTCACAGTCCTACGAGCAGTACTTC,CASSLASQSYEQYF
TRBJ1-5,TRBV19,few,13,.,TGTGCCAGTAGTATTATAGGGAATCAGCCCCAGCATTTT,CASSIIGNQPQHF
TRBJ2-7,TRBV6-6,.,16,TRBD2,TGTGCCAGCAGTCCGCGGACTAGCGTACCTCCCTACGAGCAGTACTTC,CASSPRTSVPPYEQYF